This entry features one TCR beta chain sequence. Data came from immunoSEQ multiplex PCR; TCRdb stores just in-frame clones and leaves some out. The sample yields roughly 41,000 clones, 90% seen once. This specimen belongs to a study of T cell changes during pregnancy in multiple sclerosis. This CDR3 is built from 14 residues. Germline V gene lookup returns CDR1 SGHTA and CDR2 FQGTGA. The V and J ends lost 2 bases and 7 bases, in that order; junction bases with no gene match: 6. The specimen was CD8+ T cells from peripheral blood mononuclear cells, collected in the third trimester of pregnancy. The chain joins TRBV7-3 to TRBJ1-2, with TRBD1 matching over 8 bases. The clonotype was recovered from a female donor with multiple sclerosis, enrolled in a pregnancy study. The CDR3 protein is CASSLSGTGLGYTF. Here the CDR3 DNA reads TGTGCCAGCAGCTTATCCGGGACAGGACTTGGCTACACCTTC.